The 10 T cell receptor beta chains below were found in one sample sequenced in a study of T-cell memory formation after mild COVID-19. TCRdb used MiXCR to reprocess the 5' RACE reads, holding one entry per CDR3 protein. This table holds roughly 200,000 distinct CDR3 sequences, around 19% found once. The specimen was PBMCs or a T cell subset sorted from them (not recorded which). The receptors come from an adult woman who had mild COVID-19 (a few samples of this study predate the infection). Cell type and time point are not known.

The chain recombines TRBV9 with TRBJ2-3, with 10 bases identical to TRBD2. CDR3 length: 17 residues. Germline loops: CDR1 SGDLS, CDR2 YYNGEE. V dropped 4 bases and J dropped 8; count of bases not matched to a gene: 16. The CDR3 DNA is TGTGCCAGCAGCCCTCAAGGCGTAGCGGGAGGCGCCGGTACGCAGTATTTT. This codes for CASSPQGVAGGAGTQYF.

This clonotype came up a few times. This chain uses TRBV12-3 or TRBV12-4 with TRBJ1-6, with D tentatively TRBD1 (6 bases). There are 15 residues in the CDR3. Deletions cut 3 bases from V and 9 bases from J, with 15 bases between. CDR3 loop: CASSLGRRGFSPLHF. The DNA for the CDR3 is TGTGCCAGCAGTTTGGGGCGCAGGGGTTTTTCACCCCTCCACTTT.

The rearrangement uses TRBV20-1 and TRBJ1-6; 7 bases are a match to TRBD1. This CDR3 has 14 residues. Germline CDR1 DFQATT, CDR2 SNEGSKA (reference sequence). V shed 2 bases and J 5 bases; nucleotides not matched to a gene: 3. In nucleotides, the CDR3 is TGCAGTGCTAGAACGGGACAGAATAATTCACCCCTCCACTTT. It specifies CSARTGQNNSPLHF.

This clonotype has only a few counts. The chain carries TRBV29-1 and TRBJ2-1; TRBD2 matches 15 bases. The ends lost 7 bases at V and 4 bases at J; junction bases unmatched: 11. The CDR3 is made up of 17 amino acids. CDR1 is SQVTM, CDR2 ANQGSEA, per germline. In DNA, the CDR3 is TGCAGCGCCCTACTTCGGACTAGCGGGAGGGGGTACAATGAGCAGTTCTTC. Encoded protein: CSALLRTSGRGYNEQFF.

In this sample, this clonotype turned up a few times. The chain has TRBV5-1 and TRBJ2-2; unclear D gene. V was trimmed by 5 bases and J by 6 bases, leaving 14 bases between them. The CDR3 runs 14 residues. Germline-derived CDR1 and CDR2 are SGHRS and YFSETQ. The CDR3, as DNA: TGCGCCAGCAGTCCAACGGAAGGCCCCGGGGAGCTGTTTTTT. This gives the protein CASSPTEGPGELFF.

This clonotype has a handful of counts. V gene TRBV20-1 combines with J gene TRBJ1-2, with 8 nucleotides matching TRBD1. Germline V gives CDR1 DFQATT, CDR2 SNEGSKA (reference sequence). The CDR3 length is 13 residues. V gave up 4 bases and J gave up 4 bases; unmatched junction bases: 5. CDR3 nucleotides: TGCAGTGCTAACTTCAGGGGGCCCTATGGCTACACCTTC. As protein: CSANFRGPYGYTF.

This clonotype was picked up a small number of times. The rearrangement uses TRBV5-1 and TRBJ2-7; D unclear. V was cut by 0 bases and J by 3 bases, with 7 bases left in between. The CDR3 extends over 13 amino acids. In germline, CDR1 is SGHRS, CDR2 YFSETQ. CDR3 residues: CASSLVLDYEQYF. The CDR3 nucleotides are TGCGCCAGCAGCTTGGTTTTGGACTACGAGCAGTACTTC.

CDR3 nucleotide sequence: TGTGCCAGCAGCCAAGACGGCCAAGCGGGAGTCCAGTACTTC. As protein: CASSQDGQAGVQYF. The V gene is TRBV3-1, the J gene TRBJ2-5; 8 bases agree with TRBD2. The CDR3 covers 14 residues. Trimming cost V 0 bases and J 10 bases; bases outside gene matches: 7. Looked up from germline, CDR1 is LGHDT and CDR2 is YNNKEL (reference sequence).

The V call is TRBV7-3, the J call TRBJ2-3, with D maybe TRBD2 (6 bases). The CDR3 runs 14 residues. Germline V gene data show CDR1 as SGHTA and CDR2 as FQGTGA. The V gene lost 4 bases and the J gene lost 6 bases, with 14 bases spanning the gap. The CDR3 bases are TGTGCCAGCAGCTCCGGGACTTGGACGGATACGCAGTATTTT. This translates into CASSSGTWTDTQYF.

The chain employs TRBV12-3 or TRBV12-4 and TRBJ2-5; the D gene is possibly TRBD2 (5 bases). The CDR3 consists of 16 residues. V shed 6 bases and J shed 4 bases, with 21 bases lying between them. CDR3 bases: TGTGCCAGCAGGACACTAGGACTCCTTGGGCCAGAGACCCAGTACTTC. This codes for CASRTLGLLGPETQYF.